Listed below are T cell receptor beta chains from one sample, sequenced in a study of T cell repertoires in cytomegalovirus infection. Using its own MiXCR run on the reads, TCRdb lists one record per CDR3 protein. The sample holds 510,000 or so distinct CDR3 sequences; 26% are singletons and the top ten take approximately 13%. Sequenced: PBMCs. All receptors derive from a human donor in good health (CMV status not recorded). Some clones in this sample may be carry-over from other donors' samples. The CDR3 runs from the conserved cysteine through the conserved F or W. D genes are given only for firm matches. The size of a clone is reported for some rows only, either as once, few or many, or as a class for expanded clones.

V,size,D,J,CDR3,DNA
TRBV5-4,few,NA,TRBJ2-5,CASSLDGGGETQYF,TGTGCCAGCAGCTTGGATGGGGGCGGAGAGACCCAGTACTTC
TRBV7-2,NA,NA,TRBJ2-3,CASSLVGRGTDTQYF,TGTGCCAGCAGCTTAGTGGGGCGAGGCACAGATACGCAGTATTTT
TRBV5-4,NA,TRBD2,TRBJ2-3,CPSSLVGTSVDTQYF,TGTCCCAGCAGCTTGGTGGGGACTAGTGTGGATACGCAGTATTTT
TRBV5-6,once,TRBD1,TRBJ1-1,CASSWTGAIMNTEAFF,TGTGCCAGCAGCTGGACAGGGGCTATTATGAACACTGAAGCTTTCTTT
TRBV6-1,NA,NA,TRBJ1-1,CASQGHMNTEAFF,TGTGCCAGTCAGGGCCACATGAACACTGAAGCTTTCTTT
TRBV7-2,few,NA,TRBJ2-1,CASSLTFGHLTYNEQFF,TGTGCCAGCAGCTTAACCTTCGGGCACCTCACCTACAATGAGCAGTTCTTC
TRBV7-9,few,TRBD1,TRBJ2-7,CASSPPDRGHEQYF,TGTGCCAGCAGCCCCCCGGACAGGGGCCACGAGCAGTACTTC
TRBV18,NA,NA,TRBJ1-5,CASSPGQFYQPQHF,TGTGCCAGCTCACCCGGGCAGTTCTATCAGCCCCAGCATTTT
TRBV5-1,NA,TRBD1,TRBJ1-1,CASSLEGARGLNTEAFF,TGCGCCAGCAGCCTGGAGGGGGCCAGGGGGCTGAACACTGAAGCTTTCTTT
TRBV12-3/TRBV12-4,few,NA,TRBJ2-2,CASRSSLRGELFF,TGTGCCAGCAGGAGCTCACTTCGGGGGGAGCTGTTTTTT
TRBV7-8,few,TRBD2,TRBJ2-3,CASTAGGAVNTDTQYF,TGTGCCAGCACTGCCGGGGGGGCGGTGAACACAGATACGCAGTATTTT
TRBV30,NA,NA,TRBJ2-5,CAWSVLGGQETQYF,TGTGCCTGGAGTGTCCTCGGGGGCCAAGAGACCCAGTACTTC
TRBV15,NA,NA,TRBJ1-1,CASGAGLGSEAFF,TGTGCCAGCGGGGCGGGGTTAGGCTCTGAAGCTTTCTTT
TRBV4-1,few,NA,TRBJ2-5,CASSRESPGTQYF,TGCGCCAGCAGCCGAGAATCTCCGGGGACCCAGTACTTC
TRBV4-3,few,NA,TRBJ1-2,CASSQALVSRYGYTF,TGCGCCAGCAGCCAAGCCCTGGTTTCGCGCTATGGCTACACCTTC
TRBV20-1,few,TRBD1,TRBJ1-1,CSARGLGDRGKTEAFF,TGCAGTGCCCGAGGTTTGGGGGACAGGGGTAAGACTGAAGCTTTCTTT
TRBV29-1,NA,TRBD2,TRBJ2-1,CSVSRRSGILNEQFF,TGCAGCGTCAGCCGCCGTAGCGGGATCCTCAATGAGCAGTTCTTC
TRBV7-2,many,TRBD1,TRBJ2-1,CASSFQSLGTGGINEQFF,TGTGCCAGCAGCTTCCAAAGCCTCGGGACAGGGGGTATCAATGAGCAGTTCTTC
TRBV5-3,NA,TRBD1,TRBJ1-4,CASSLGTVGEKLFF,TGTGCCAGCAGCTTAGGGACAGTCGGTGAAAAACTGTTTTTT
TRBV4-2,NA,NA,TRBJ2-6,CASSQVPSGGANVLTF,TGTGCCAGCAGCCAAGTGCCTTCGGGGGGGGCCAACGTCCTGACTTTC
TRBV7-6,NA,NA,TRBJ1-5,CASSLNPGQNQPQHF,TGTGCCAGCAGCCTTAACCCAGGCCAAAATCAGCCCCAGCATTTT
TRBV7-6,NA,TRBD2,TRBJ2-6,CASSLNGGVSGANVLTF,TGTGCCAGCAGCTTAAATGGGGGGGTCTCTGGGGCCAACGTCCTGACTTTC
TRBV7-9,many,NA,TRBJ2-5,CASSLAQEETQYF,TGTGCCAGCAGCTTAGCGCAGGAGGAGACCCAGTACTTC
TRBV7-6,NA,TRBD1,TRBJ1-1,CASSPGTGFVEAFF,TGTGCCAGCAGCCCCGGGACAGGGTTTGTGGAAGCTTTCTTT
TRBV7-9,many,TRBD2,TRBJ2-1,CASSPGLAEEQFF,TGTGCCAGCAGCCCGGGACTAGCGGAAGAGCAGTTCTTC
TRBV6-2/TRBV6-3,few,TRBD1,TRBJ1-5,CASSYETGDQPQHF,TGTGCCAGCAGTTACGAGACAGGGGATCAGCCCCAGCATTTT